This is a list of T cell receptor beta chains from one sample in a study of cytomegalovirus exposure and HLA in healthy donors. TCRdb's copy holds only in-frame clones and misses some; the assay was immunoSEQ multiplex PCR. In the table there are around 150,000 clones, about 77% of which are singletons. Material: PBMCs. Receptors originate from a woman aged 40-49 years in good health and CMV-seronegative. Each CDR3 is given with its conserved first and last residue. Fields, in order: clone size, V gene, D gene, J gene, CDR3 protein, CDR3 DNA. A D gene is named only where the DNA matches it firmly. Clone size, where shown, is once, few, many, or a class for clones that have expanded.

clone_size: -
v_call: TRBV28
d_call: -
j_call: TRBJ2-7
cdr3_aa: CASRGSGLSYEQYF
cdr3_nt: TGTGCCAGCAGGGGGTCAGGGTTAAGCTACGAGCAGTACTTC

clone_size: -
v_call: TRBV2
d_call: -
j_call: TRBJ1-1
cdr3_aa: CASRVEKMNTEAFF
cdr3_nt: TGTGCCAGCAGGGTGGAGAAGATGAACACTGAAGCTTTCTTT

clone_size: -
v_call: TRBV18
d_call: -
j_call: TRBJ2-3
cdr3_aa: CASSPRDTQYF
cdr3_nt: TGTGCCAGCTCACCCAGAGATACGCAGTATTTT

clone_size: -
v_call: TRBV7-3
d_call: TRBD1
j_call: TRBJ1-6
cdr3_aa: CASSLESGTGYSPLHF
cdr3_nt: TGTGCCAGCAGCTTAGAGTCCGGGACAGGGTATTCACCCCTCCACTTT

clone_size: -
v_call: TRBV5-1
d_call: -
j_call: TRBJ2-7
cdr3_aa: CASSLVSAAYEQYF
cdr3_nt: TGCGCCAGCAGCTTGGTGTCGGCGGCATACGAGCAGTACTTC

clone_size: -
v_call: TRBV5-1
d_call: TRBD2
j_call: TRBJ2-5
cdr3_aa: CASSPNGGGGQETQYF
cdr3_nt: TGCGCCAGCAGCCCCAATGGCGGGGGGGGCCAAGAGACCCAGTACTTC

clone_size: once
v_call: TRBV9
d_call: TRBD1
j_call: TRBJ1-4
cdr3_aa: CASSGTGPEKLFF
cdr3_nt: TGTGCCAGCAGCGGGACAGGGCCTGAAAAACTGTTTTTT

clone_size: -
v_call: TRBV13
d_call: TRBD1
j_call: TRBJ1-5
cdr3_aa: CASSLGTGKGQPQHF
cdr3_nt: TGTGCCAGCAGCCTCGGGACAGGGAAGGGACAGCCCCAGCATTTT

clone_size: few
v_call: TRBV15
d_call: -
j_call: TRBJ1-5
cdr3_aa: CATSKQQGPPSNQPQHF
cdr3_nt: TGTGCCACCAGCAAACAGCAGGGGCCTCCGAGCAATCAGCCCCAGCATTTT

clone_size: -
v_call: TRBV4-3
d_call: -
j_call: TRBJ1-6
cdr3_aa: CASSQVGGHNSPLHF
cdr3_nt: TGCGCCAGCAGCCAAGTGGGGGGACATAATTCACCCCTCCACTTT

clone_size: few
v_call: TRBV6-1
d_call: -
j_call: TRBJ1-5
cdr3_aa: CASNGQPNQPQHF
cdr3_nt: TGTGCCAGCAATGGACAGCCTAATCAGCCCCAGCATTTT

clone_size: -
v_call: TRBV28
d_call: -
j_call: TRBJ1-2
cdr3_aa: CASSNPGRGFYGYTF
cdr3_nt: TGTGCCAGCAGTAACCCAGGTCGGGGATTCTATGGCTACACCTTC

clone_size: once
v_call: TRBV9
d_call: TRBD1
j_call: TRBJ1-3
cdr3_aa: CASSVALQGAGRDTIYF
cdr3_nt: TGTGCCAGCAGCGTAGCATTACAGGGGGCTGGCCGAGACACCATATATTTT

clone_size: -
v_call: TRBV5-1
d_call: TRBD1
j_call: TRBJ2-7
cdr3_aa: CASSLTGDYEQYF
cdr3_nt: TGCGCCAGCAGCTTGACAGGGGATTACGAGCAGTACTTC

clone_size: -
v_call: TRBV29-1
d_call: -
j_call: TRBJ1-1
cdr3_aa: CSVAAVGGKTEAFF
cdr3_nt: TGCAGCGTCGCCGCTGTAGGCGGGAAAACTGAAGCTTTCTTT

clone_size: -
v_call: TRBV29-1
d_call: TRBD1
j_call: TRBJ1-2
cdr3_aa: CSVETGYGYTF
cdr3_nt: TGCAGCGTTGAGACAGGGTATGGCTACACCTTC

clone_size: -
v_call: TRBV5-1
d_call: TRBD2
j_call: TRBJ2-7
cdr3_aa: CASSRLTSGAEQYF
cdr3_nt: TGCGCCAGCAGCCGATTGACTAGCGGGGCCGAGCAGTACTTC

clone_size: -
v_call: TRBV28
d_call: -
j_call: TRBJ1-6
cdr3_aa: CASSFGPGTAPSPLHF
cdr3_nt: -

clone_size: -
v_call: TRBV4-1
d_call: -
j_call: TRBJ1-1
cdr3_aa: CASGPGAGYTEAFF
cdr3_nt: TGCGCCAGCGGACCTGGGGCAGGGTACACTGAAGCTTTCTTT

clone_size: few
v_call: TRBV2
d_call: -
j_call: TRBJ1-5
cdr3_aa: CASSVTRGLLEQPQHF
cdr3_nt: TGTGCCAGCAGTGTTACTCGGGGACTGCTCGAACAGCCCCAGCATTTT

clone_size: once
v_call: TRBV10-3
d_call: TRBD1
j_call: TRBJ1-1
cdr3_aa: CAIRGTGVVTEAFF
cdr3_nt: TGTGCCATCAGAGGGACAGGCGTGGTCACTGAAGCTTTCTTT

clone_size: -
v_call: TRBV5-8
d_call: -
j_call: TRBJ1-2
cdr3_aa: CASSSQGLNYGYTF
cdr3_nt: TGTGCCAGCAGCTCCCAGGGGCTTAACTATGGCTACACCTTC

clone_size: -
v_call: TRBV27
d_call: TRBD2
j_call: TRBJ2-5
cdr3_aa: CASSFGGGRWETQYF
cdr3_nt: TGTGCCAGCAGTTTTGGCGGGGGGCGCTGGGAGACCCAGTACTTC

clone_size: -
v_call: TRBV6-1
d_call: -
j_call: TRBJ1-4
cdr3_aa: CASSLNAPKEKLFF
cdr3_nt: TGTGCCAGCAGTCTAAACGCCCCTAAGGAAAAACTGTTTTTT

clone_size: -
v_call: TRBV7-9
d_call: -
j_call: TRBJ1-1
cdr3_aa: CASSFTKGGGTEAFF
cdr3_nt: TGTGCCAGCAGCTTCACCAAGGGGGGGGGCACTGAAGCTTTCTTT

clone_size: -
v_call: TRBV27
d_call: TRBD1
j_call: TRBJ1-1
cdr3_aa: CASRLQGAGDTEAFF
cdr3_nt: TGTGCCAGCAGGCTACAGGGGGCCGGAGACACTGAAGCTTTCTTT

clone_size: once
v_call: TRBV19
d_call: TRBD1
j_call: TRBJ2-7
cdr3_aa: CASSISSRGSQTYEQYF
cdr3_nt: TGTGCCAGTAGTATCTCTAGCAGGGGGTCTCAGACCTACGAGCAGTACTTC

clone_size: -
v_call: TRBV5-4
d_call: -
j_call: TRBJ2-5
cdr3_aa: CASSQDIEKTQYF
cdr3_nt: TGTGCCAGCAGCCAGGACATAGAGAAGACCCAGTACTTC

clone_size: -
v_call: TRBV6-1
d_call: TRBD1
j_call: TRBJ1-4
cdr3_aa: CASSDWDRSGEKLFF
cdr3_nt: TGTGCCAGCAGTGATTGGGACAGGTCTGGCGAAAAACTGTTTTTT

clone_size: -
v_call: TRBV9
d_call: TRBD1
j_call: TRBJ1-5
cdr3_aa: CASSAGQGSQPQHF
cdr3_nt: TGTGCCAGCAGCGCGGGACAGGGAAGTCAGCCCCAGCATTTT

clone_size: -
v_call: TRBV4-3
d_call: -
j_call: TRBJ1-2
cdr3_aa: CASSQDRTDTYGYTF
cdr3_nt: TGCGCCAGCAGCCAAGATCGTACAGACACCTATGGCTACACCTTC

clone_size: -
v_call: TRBV7-6
d_call: TRBD2
j_call: TRBJ2-7
cdr3_aa: CASSLEAAGREQYF
cdr3_nt: TGTGCCAGCAGCTTAGAGGCAGCGGGAAGGGAGCAGTACTTC

clone_size: -
v_call: TRBV2
d_call: TRBD1
j_call: TRBJ1-5
cdr3_aa: CASKGQGVNQPQHF
cdr3_nt: TGTGCCAGCAAGGGACAGGGGGTGAATCAGCCCCAGCATTTT

clone_size: once
v_call: TRBV7-7
d_call: TRBD1
j_call: TRBJ2-6
cdr3_aa: CASSPTLPGTGGYGANVLTF
cdr3_nt: TGTGCTAGCAGCCCTACGCTACCCGGGACAGGGGGATACGGGGCCAACGTCCTGACTTTC

clone_size: -
v_call: TRBV11-2
d_call: -
j_call: TRBJ2-3
cdr3_aa: CASAIGVADTQYF
cdr3_nt: TGTGCCAGCGCGATAGGGGTGGCAGATACGCAGTATTTT

clone_size: -
v_call: TRBV6-5
d_call: TRBD1
j_call: TRBJ1-6
cdr3_aa: CASSYGDSKSPLHF
cdr3_nt: TGTGCCAGCAGTTACGGGGACAGTAAATCACCCCTCCACTTT

clone_size: -
v_call: TRBV19
d_call: -
j_call: TRBJ1-5
cdr3_aa: CASSSYSYPNQPQHF
cdr3_nt: TGTGCCAGTAGTTCCTACTCGTACCCAAATCAGCCCCAGCATTTT

clone_size: -
v_call: TRBV6-5
d_call: -
j_call: TRBJ1-5
cdr3_aa: CASSRQGNQPQHF
cdr3_nt: TGTGCCAGCAGCCGACAGGGCAATCAGCCCCAGCATTTT

clone_size: -
v_call: TRBV15
d_call: -
j_call: TRBJ1-1
cdr3_aa: CATSRQDTEAFF
cdr3_nt: TGTGCCACTTCACGACAGGACACTGAAGCTTTCTTT

clone_size: -
v_call: TRBV4-1
d_call: TRBD2
j_call: TRBJ2-5
cdr3_aa: CASSPRGGRGETQYF
cdr3_nt: TGCGCCAGCAGCCCCCGGGGGGGCCGAGGAGAGACCCAGTACTTC

clone_size: few
v_call: TRBV5-6
d_call: TRBD2
j_call: TRBJ2-5
cdr3_aa: CASSLLFSGGSETQYF
cdr3_nt: TGTGCCAGCAGCTTACTCTTTTCCGGGGGGTCAGAGACCCAGTACTTC

clone_size: -
v_call: TRBV2
d_call: TRBD1
j_call: TRBJ1-2
cdr3_aa: CASRTTGGDYGYTF
cdr3_nt: TGTGCCAGCAGAACGACAGGGGGCGACTATGGCTACACCTTC

clone_size: -
v_call: TRBV6-5
d_call: TRBD1
j_call: TRBJ2-2
cdr3_aa: CASSYSQTGTGELFF
cdr3_nt: TGTGCCAGCAGTTACTCGCAGACAGGGACCGGGGAGCTGTTTTTT

clone_size: -
v_call: TRBV6-6
d_call: -
j_call: TRBJ1-2
cdr3_aa: CAAVTNPGNGYTF
cdr3_nt: TGTGCCGCCGTCACAAACCCGGGGAATGGCTACACCTTC

clone_size: -
v_call: TRBV10-2
d_call: TRBD2
j_call: TRBJ2-5
cdr3_aa: CASSVASGGRDQETQYF
cdr3_nt: TGCGCCAGCAGTGTTGCCAGCGGGGGGCGCGACCAAGAGACCCAGTACTTC

clone_size: -
v_call: TRBV6-9
d_call: -
j_call: TRBJ2-3
cdr3_aa: CASSYTGGERDTQYF
cdr3_nt: TGTGCCAGCAGTTACACCGGGGGAGAAAGGGATACGCAGTATTTT

clone_size: -
v_call: TRBV28
d_call: TRBD1
j_call: TRBJ1-2
cdr3_aa: CASSLTGGYPYGYTF
cdr3_nt: TGTGCCAGCAGTTTAACAGGGGGCTATCCCTATGGCTACACCTTC

clone_size: -
v_call: TRBV30
d_call: -
j_call: TRBJ2-5
cdr3_aa: CAWAYGPQETQYF
cdr3_nt: TGTGCCTGGGCCTATGGTCCCCAAGAGACCCAGTACTTC

clone_size: -
v_call: TRBV28
d_call: -
j_call: TRBJ1-1
cdr3_aa: CASSFQVSGAFF
cdr3_nt: TGTGCCAGCAGTTTTCAAGTCTCAGGTGCTTTCTTT

clone_size: once
v_call: TRBV5-3
d_call: TRBD1
j_call: TRBJ1-2
cdr3_aa: CARSTGTDYGYTF
cdr3_nt: TGTGCCAGAAGTACCGGGACAGACTATGGCTACACCTTC

clone_size: -
v_call: TRBV7-9
d_call: -
j_call: TRBJ2-3
cdr3_aa: CASSLFGQADTQYF
cdr3_nt: TGTGCCAGCAGCTTATTTGGGCAGGCAGATACGCAGTATTTT

clone_size: -
v_call: TRBV15
d_call: -
j_call: TRBJ1-4
cdr3_aa: CATSEQAINEKLFF
cdr3_nt: TGTGCCACCAGCGAACAGGCTATTAATGAAAAACTGTTTTTT

clone_size: -
v_call: TRBV9
d_call: -
j_call: TRBJ2-2
cdr3_aa: CASSVSTTGSRTGELFF
cdr3_nt: TGTGCCAGCAGCGTGTCAACCACAGGGTCACGGACCGGGGAGCTGTTTTTT

clone_size: many
v_call: TRBV2
d_call: TRBD1
j_call: TRBJ1-1
cdr3_aa: CASRADRGSTEAFF
cdr3_nt: TGTGCCAGCAGGGCCGACAGGGGGAGCACTGAAGCTTTCTTT